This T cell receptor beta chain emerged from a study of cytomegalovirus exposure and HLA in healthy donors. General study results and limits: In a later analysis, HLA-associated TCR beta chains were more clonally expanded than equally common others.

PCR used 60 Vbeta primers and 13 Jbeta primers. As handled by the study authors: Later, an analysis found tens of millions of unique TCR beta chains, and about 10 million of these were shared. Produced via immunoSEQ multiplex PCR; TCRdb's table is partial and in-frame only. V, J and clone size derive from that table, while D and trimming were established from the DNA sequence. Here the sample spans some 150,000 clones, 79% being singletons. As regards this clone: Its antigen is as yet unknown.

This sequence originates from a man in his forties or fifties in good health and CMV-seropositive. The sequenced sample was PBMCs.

The CDR3 loop is CASSYVTGRDTEAFF. The CDR3 DNA reads TGTGCCAGCAGCTATGTGACAGGAAGGGACACTGAAGCTTTCTTT. V gene TRBV5-4 combines with J gene TRBJ1-1, with D tentatively TRBD1 (6 bases). The length of the CDR3 is 15 residues. Germline V gene data show CDR1 as SGHNT and CDR2 as YYREEE (reference sequence). V dropped 3 bases and J dropped 3 bases, with 15 bases sitting between them.